This TCR beta chain is from a study of blood T cell repertoires in COVID-19. In the study overall: Whether acute or convalescent, the COVID-19 samples came from the United States, Italy and Spain. PBMCs, B-cell-depleted T cells, or T cells provided the cDNA or gDNA that made up the material.

The germline V and J ends were trimmed by 3 bases and 7 bases, with 16 bases remaining between them. Germline V gene sequence: CDR1 GTSNPN, CDR2 SVGIG (reference sequence). The CDR3 spans 14 residues. As processed by the authors: Using reference gene primer amplification, nucleated cell counts were estimated. Sequenced by immunoSEQ multiplex PCR; TCRdb stores in-frame clones only, minus some. V and J calls and clone size are as listed in that table; D and trimming were resolved from the DNA. The sample lists approximately 200,000 clones, around 83% occurring once. The rearrangement links TRBV30 to TRBJ1-5, with TRBD1 as a possible D gene (6 bases). The sequencing input was peripheral blood. The receptor's source is a man aged 40-50 years with acute or convalescent COVID-19. The CDR3 region is CAWRGTGPGQPQHF. The CDR3 region has the DNA TGTGCCTGGAGGGGCACAGGGCCTGGGCAGCCCCAGCATTTT.